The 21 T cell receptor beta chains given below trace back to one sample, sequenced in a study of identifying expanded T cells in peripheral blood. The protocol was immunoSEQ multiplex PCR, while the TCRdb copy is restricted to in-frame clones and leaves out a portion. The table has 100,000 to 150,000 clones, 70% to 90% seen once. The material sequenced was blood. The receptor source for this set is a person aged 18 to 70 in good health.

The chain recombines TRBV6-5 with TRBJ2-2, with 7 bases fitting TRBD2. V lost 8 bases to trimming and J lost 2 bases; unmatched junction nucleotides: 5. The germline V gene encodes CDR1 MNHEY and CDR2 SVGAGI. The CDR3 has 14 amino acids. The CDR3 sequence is CASELAVNTGELFF. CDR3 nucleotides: TGTGCCAGCGAGCTAGCGGTTAACACCGGGGAGCTGTTTTTT.

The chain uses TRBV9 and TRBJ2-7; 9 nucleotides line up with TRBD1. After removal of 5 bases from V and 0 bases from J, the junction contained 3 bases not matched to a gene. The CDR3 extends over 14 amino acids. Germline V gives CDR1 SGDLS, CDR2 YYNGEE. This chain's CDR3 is CASSDRGSSYEQYF. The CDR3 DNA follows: TGTGCCAGCAGTGACAGGGGGAGCTCCTACGAGCAGTACTTC. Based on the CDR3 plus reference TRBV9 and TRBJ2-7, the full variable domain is DSGVTQTPKHLITATGQRVTLRCSPRSGDLSVYWYQQSLDQGLQFLIQYYNGEERAKGNILERFSAQQFPDLHSELNLSSLELGDSALYFCASSDRGSSYEQYFGPGTRLTVT.

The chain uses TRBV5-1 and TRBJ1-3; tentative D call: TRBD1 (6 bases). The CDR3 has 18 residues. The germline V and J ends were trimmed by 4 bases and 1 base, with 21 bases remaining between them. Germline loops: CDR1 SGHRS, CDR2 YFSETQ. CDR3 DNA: TGCGCCAGCAGCCCAACACCCGTACAGGGTGGATCTGGAAACACCATATATTTT. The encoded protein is CASSPTPVQGGSGNTIYF.

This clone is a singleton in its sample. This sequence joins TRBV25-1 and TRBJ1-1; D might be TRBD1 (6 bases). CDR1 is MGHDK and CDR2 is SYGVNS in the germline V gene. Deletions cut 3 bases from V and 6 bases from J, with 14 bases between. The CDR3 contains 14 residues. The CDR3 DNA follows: TGTGCCAGCAGTGAGGGCGAGGGGGTGGCTGAAGCTTTCTTT. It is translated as CASSEGEGVAEAFF.

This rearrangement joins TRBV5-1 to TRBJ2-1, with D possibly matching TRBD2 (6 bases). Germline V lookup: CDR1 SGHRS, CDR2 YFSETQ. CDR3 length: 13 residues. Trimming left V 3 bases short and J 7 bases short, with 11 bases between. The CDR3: CASSSWGGNEQFF. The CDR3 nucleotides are TGCGCCAGCAGCTCCTGGGGAGGTAATGAGCAGTTCTTC.

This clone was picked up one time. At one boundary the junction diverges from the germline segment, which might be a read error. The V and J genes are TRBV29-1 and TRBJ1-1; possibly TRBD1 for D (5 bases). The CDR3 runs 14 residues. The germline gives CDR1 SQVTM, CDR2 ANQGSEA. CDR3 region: CSVYGALPGTVAFF. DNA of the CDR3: TGCAGCGTTTATGGGGCGTTACCTGGGACTGTAGCTTTCTTT.

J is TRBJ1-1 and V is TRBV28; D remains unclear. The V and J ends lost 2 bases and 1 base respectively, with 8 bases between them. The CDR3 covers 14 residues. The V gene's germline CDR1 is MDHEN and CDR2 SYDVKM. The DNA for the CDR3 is TGTGCCAGCAGTTTAATCAGACCGAACACTGAAGCTTTCTTT. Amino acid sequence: CASSLIRPNTEAFF.

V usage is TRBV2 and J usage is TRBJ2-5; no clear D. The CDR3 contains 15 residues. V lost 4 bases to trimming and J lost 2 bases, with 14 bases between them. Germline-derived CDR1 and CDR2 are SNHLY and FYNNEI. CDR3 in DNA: TGTGCCAGCAGTGGAGACCGGATCAGTCAAGAGACCCAGTACTTC. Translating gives CASSGDRISQETQYF.

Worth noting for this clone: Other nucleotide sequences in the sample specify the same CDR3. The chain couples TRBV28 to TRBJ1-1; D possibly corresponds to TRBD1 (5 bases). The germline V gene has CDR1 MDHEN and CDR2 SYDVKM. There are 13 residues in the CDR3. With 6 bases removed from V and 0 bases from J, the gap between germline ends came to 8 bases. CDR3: CASSPTVNTEAFF. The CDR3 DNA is TGTGCCAGCAGCCCGACAGTGAACACTGAAGCTTTCTTT.

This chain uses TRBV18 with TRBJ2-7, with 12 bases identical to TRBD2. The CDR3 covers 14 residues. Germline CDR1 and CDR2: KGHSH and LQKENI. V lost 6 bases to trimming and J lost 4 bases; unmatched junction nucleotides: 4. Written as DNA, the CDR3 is TGTGCCAGCTCTTCGACTAGCGGGAGTTACGAGCAGTACTTC. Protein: CASSSTSGSYEQYF.

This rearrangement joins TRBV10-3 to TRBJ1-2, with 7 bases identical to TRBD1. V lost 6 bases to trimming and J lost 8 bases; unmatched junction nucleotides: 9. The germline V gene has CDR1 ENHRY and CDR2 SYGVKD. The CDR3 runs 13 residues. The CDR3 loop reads CAIRKGTVEGYTF. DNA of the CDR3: TGTGCCATCAGGAAAGGGACAGTTGAAGGCTACACCTTC.

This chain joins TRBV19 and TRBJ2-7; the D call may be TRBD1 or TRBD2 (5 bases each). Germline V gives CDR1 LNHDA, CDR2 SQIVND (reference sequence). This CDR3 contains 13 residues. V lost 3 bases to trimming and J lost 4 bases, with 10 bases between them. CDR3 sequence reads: CASSMRGVYEQYF. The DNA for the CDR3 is TGTGCCAGTAGTATGAGGGGAGTGTACGAGCAGTACTTC.

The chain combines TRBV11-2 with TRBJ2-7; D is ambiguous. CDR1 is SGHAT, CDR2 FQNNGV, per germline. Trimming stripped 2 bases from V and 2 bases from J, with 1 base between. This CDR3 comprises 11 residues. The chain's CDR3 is CASSLTYEQYF. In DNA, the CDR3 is TGTGCCAGCAGCTTAACCTACGAGCAGTACTTC.

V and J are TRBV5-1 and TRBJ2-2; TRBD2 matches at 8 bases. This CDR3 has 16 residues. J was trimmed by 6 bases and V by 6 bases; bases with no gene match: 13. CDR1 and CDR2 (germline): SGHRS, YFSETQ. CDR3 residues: CASTPEGSGISGELFF. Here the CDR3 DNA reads TGCGCCAGCACCCCGGAGGGTAGCGGGATCTCCGGGGAGCTGTTTTTT.

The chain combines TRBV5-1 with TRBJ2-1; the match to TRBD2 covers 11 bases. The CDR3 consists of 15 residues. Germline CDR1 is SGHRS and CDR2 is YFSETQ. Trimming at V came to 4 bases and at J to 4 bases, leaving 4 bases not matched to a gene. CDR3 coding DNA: TGCGCCAGCAGCCTAGCGGGAGGAAGATACAATGAGCAGTTCTTC. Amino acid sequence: CASSLAGGRYNEQFF.

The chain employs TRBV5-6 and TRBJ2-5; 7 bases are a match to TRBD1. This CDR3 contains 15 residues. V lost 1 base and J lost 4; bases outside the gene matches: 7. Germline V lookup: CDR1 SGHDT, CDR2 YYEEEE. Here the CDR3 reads CASSLTGEGRETQYF. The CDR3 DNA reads TGTGCCAGCAGCTTGACAGGGGAAGGACGAGAGACCCAGTACTTC.

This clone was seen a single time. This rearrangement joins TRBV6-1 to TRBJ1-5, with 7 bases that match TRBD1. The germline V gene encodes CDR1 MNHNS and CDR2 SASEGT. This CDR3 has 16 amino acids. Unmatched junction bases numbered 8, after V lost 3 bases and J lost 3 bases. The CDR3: CASSDLTGVLNQPQHF. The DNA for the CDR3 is TGTGCCAGCAGTGACCTAACAGGGGTGCTCAATCAGCCCCAGCATTTT.

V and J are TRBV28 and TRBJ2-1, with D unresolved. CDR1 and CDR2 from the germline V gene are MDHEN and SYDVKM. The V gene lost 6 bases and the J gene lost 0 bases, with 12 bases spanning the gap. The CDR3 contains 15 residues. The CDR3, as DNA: TGTGCCAGCAGCAGAGACTCCAGCTCCTACAATGAGCAGTTCTTC. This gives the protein CASSRDSSSYNEQFF. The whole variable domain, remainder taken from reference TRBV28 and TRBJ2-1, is DVKVTQSSRYLVKRTGEKVFLECVQDMDHENMFWYRQDPGLGLRLIYFSYDVKMKEKGDIPEGYSVSREKKERFSLILESASTNQTSMYLCASSRDSSSYNEQFFGPGTRLTVL.

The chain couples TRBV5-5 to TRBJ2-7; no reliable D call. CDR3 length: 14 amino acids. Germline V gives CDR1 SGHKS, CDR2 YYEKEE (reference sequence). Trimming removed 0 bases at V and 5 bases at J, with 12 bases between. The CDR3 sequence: CASSLGVRFDEQYF. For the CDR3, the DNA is TGTGCCAGCAGCTTGGGTGTCCGATTTGACGAGCAGTACTTC. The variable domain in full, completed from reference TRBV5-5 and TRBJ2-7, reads DAGVTQSPTHLIKTRGQQVTLRCSPISGHKSVSWYQQVLGQGPQFIFQYYEKEERGRGNFPDRFSARQFPNYSSELNVNALLLGDSALYLCASSLGVRFDEQYFGPGTRLTVT.

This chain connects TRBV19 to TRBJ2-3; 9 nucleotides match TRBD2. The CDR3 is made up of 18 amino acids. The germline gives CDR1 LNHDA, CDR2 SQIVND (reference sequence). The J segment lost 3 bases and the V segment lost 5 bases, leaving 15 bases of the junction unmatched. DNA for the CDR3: TGTGCCAGTAGTCACCTGGGGGGGGCTAGCGGGAAAACAGATACGCAGTATTTT. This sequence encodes CASSHLGGASGKTDTQYF. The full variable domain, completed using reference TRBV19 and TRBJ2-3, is DGGITQSPKYLFRKEGQNVTLSCEQNLNHDAMYWYRQDPGQGLRLIYYSQIVNDFQKGDIAEGYSVSREKKESFPLTVTSAQKNPTAFYLCASSHLGGASGKTDTQYFGPGTRLTVL.

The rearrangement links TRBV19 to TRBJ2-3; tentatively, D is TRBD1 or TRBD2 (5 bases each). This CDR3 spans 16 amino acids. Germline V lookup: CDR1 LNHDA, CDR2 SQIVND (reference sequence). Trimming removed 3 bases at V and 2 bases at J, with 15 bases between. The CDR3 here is CASSMDRDVPTDTQYF. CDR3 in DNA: TGTGCCAGTAGTATGGACCGGGACGTACCCACAGATACGCAGTATTTT.